The rows below give T cell receptor beta chains drawn from one sample of a study of shared clonotypes between healthy human individuals. Generated by immunoSEQ multiplex PCR, the TCRdb table keeps only in-frame clones and is missing some. Of around 510,000 clones in the sample, about 96% are singletons; the top ten hold nearly 0.065%. The source material was naive CD4+ T cells sorted from blood. The receptors were gathered from a woman in her 30s in good health. Both conserved end residues are part of each CDR3. The D gene is left open where the match is weak. Clone sizes are given selectively: once, few, many, or a class where the clone is expanded.

>.|TRBV6-6|.|TRBJ1-3
TGTGCCAGCCGCAACAGGGCAGGGAGGATCAACACCATATATTTT
CASRNRAGRINTIYF
>.|TRBV4-2|.|TRBJ2-5
TGTGCCAGCAGCCAAGGTTCAAGCGGCCAAGAGACCCAGTACTTC
CASSQGSSGQETQYF
>.|TRBV7-2|.|TRBJ1-4
TGTGCCAGCAGCTTTGGGTCTCAGAATGAAAAACTGTTTTTT
CASSFGSQNEKLFF
>TRBD1|TRBV7-9|.|TRBJ2-7
TGTGCCAGCAGCCCAGGGGGATTTTACGAGCAGTACTTC
CASSPGGFYEQYF
>.|TRBV5-1|.|TRBJ2-7
TGCGCCAGCAGCCCATCCCAACAGGGACTGTCCTACGAGCAGTACTTC
CASSPSQQGLSYEQYF
>.|TRBV6-1|.|TRBJ1-1
TGTGCCAGCAGTGAAGTGGGACTTAGGAACACTGAAGCTTTCTTT
CASSEVGLRNTEAFF
>.|TRBV27|.|TRBJ1-1
TGTGCCACCCGGGGACTCGACACTGAAGCTTTCTTT
CATRGLDTEAFF
>.|TRBV5-8|.|TRBJ1-1
TGTGCCAGCAGACCCCGGGGAGGGAACACTGAAGCTTTCTTT
CASRPRGGNTEAFF
>TRBD2|TRBV7-9|.|TRBJ2-1
TGTGCCAGCAGCTTACTAGCGGAGAGCCGCAATGAGCAGTTCTTC
CASSLLAESRNEQFF
>TRBD2|TRBV18|.|TRBJ2-2
TGTGCCAGCTCACCGACTAGCGGGAGGACGAACACCGGGGAGCTGTTTTTT
CASSPTSGRTNTGELFF
>.|TRBV6-1|.|TRBJ1-2
TGTGCCAGCAGTTACGGCTATGGCTACACCTTC
CASSYGYGYTF
>.|TRBV7-8|.|TRBJ2-5
TGTGCCAGCAGCTTAGCGCCTCCTACGGGGACCCAGTACTTC
CASSLAPPTGTQYF
>.|TRBV4-1|.|TRBJ1-3
TGCGCCAGCAGCCTTGAACAGGGACCCGGAAACACCATATATTTT
CASSLEQGPGNTIYF
>.|TRBV6-5|.|TRBJ2-3
TGTGCCAGCAGGGCATCCCGGGAGCCCGTGGATACGCAGTATTTT
CASRASREPVDTQYF
>.|TRBV14|.|TRBJ1-1
TGTGCCAGCAGCCCCCTGGTGGGGTTGAACACTGAAGCTTTCTTT
CASSPLVGLNTEAFF
>.|TRBV15|.|TRBJ1-5
TGTGCCACCAGCAGAGATCCAGGTGGTCAGCCCCAGCATTTT
CATSRDPGGQPQHF
>.|TRBV7-9|.|TRBJ1-2
TGTGCCAGCAGCTTAGCGGCTTGGGGAGACTATGGCTACACCTTC
CASSLAAWGDYGYTF
>.|TRBV6-5|.|TRBJ2-3
TGTGCCAGCAGTCCGGGGACACGGAGCACAGATACGCAGTATTTT
CASSPGTRSTDTQYF
>TRBD2|TRBV12-5|.|TRBJ2-7
TGTGCTAGTGGTTTTGCCCTGGGCGGGAGGGCGAGCGAGCAGTACTTC
CASGFALGGRASEQYF
>.|TRBV27|.|TRBJ2-3
TGTGCCAGCAGTTTTGGGGGAGCAGATACGCAGTATTTT
CASSFGGADTQYF
>.|TRBV19|once|TRBJ2-5
TGTGCCAGTAGTAAACTAGCCGGAGAGACCCAGTACTTC
CASSKLAGETQYF
>TRBD1|TRBV11-2|.|TRBJ2-5
TGTGCCAGCAGCCCTTTACAGGGGTTGGGGGAGACCCAGTACTTC
CASSPLQGLGETQYF
>.|TRBV27|once|TRBJ2-7
TGTGCCAGCAGAAGGGCCAGTGCAGTCTCCTACGAGCAGTACTTC
CASRRASAVSYEQYF
>TRBD2|TRBV11-3|.|TRBJ2-3
TGTGCCAGCAGCTTACAGGGACTAGCCGAGGGTACAGATACGCAGTATTTT
CASSLQGLAEGTDTQYF
>.|TRBV5-6|.|TRBJ1-1
TGTGCCAGCAGCTCGACGCCAGTGGGTGGAACTGAAGCTTTCTTT
CASSSTPVGGTEAFF
>.|TRBV18|.|TRBJ2-7
TGTGCCAGCTCACCAGGGGGTCAGTACGAGCAGTACTTC
CASSPGGQYEQYF
>.|TRBV10-3|.|TRBJ1-5
TGTGCCATCAGTCCGGGCCTCAATCAGCCCCAGCATTTT
CAISPGLNQPQHF
>TRBD2|TRBV30|.|TRBJ2-3
TGTGCCTGGAGTACCTGGGGGGTTCAAGCGGGAGGGACAGATACGCAGTATTTT
CAWSTWGVQAGGTDTQYF
>.|TRBV5-1|.|TRBJ2-7
TGCGCCAGCGGCCATGGAGAGGACGAGCAGTACTTC
CASGHGEDEQYF
>.|TRBV5-4|.|TRBJ2-5
TGTGCCAGCAGCTTGGATGCGGGGAGAGAGACCCAGTACTTC
CASSLDAGRETQYF
>TRBD1|TRBV28|once|TRBJ2-7
TGTGCCAGCGTAGGACAGGGGAAGGGTATATACGAGCAGTACTTC
CASVGQGKGIYEQYF
>TRBD2|TRBV27|.|TRBJ2-7
TGTGCCAGCAGACCTAGCGGGGCCTACGAGCAGTACTTC
CASRPSGAYEQYF
>.|TRBV5-1|.|TRBJ2-7
TGCGCCAGCAGCTTGGAAAGCTACGAGCAGTACTTC
CASSLESYEQYF
>.|TRBV6-1|.|TRBJ2-7
TGTGCCAGTAAAATCCGGGACATAATTCACTACGAGCAGTACTTC
CASKIRDIIHYEQYF
>.|TRBV11-3|.|TRBJ2-3
TGTGCCAGCAGCTTAAACACAGGGAGTGGGGATACGCAGTATTTT
CASSLNTGSGDTQYF
>TRBD2|TRBV5-4|.|TRBJ2-7
TGTGCCAGCAGCAGTTTAGGGGGACTAGTCCAATACGAGCAGTACTTC
CASSSLGGLVQYEQYF
>.|TRBV6-1|.|TRBJ2-1
TGTGCCAGCAAAACGGGGCGGAATGAGCAGTTCTTC
CASKTGRNEQFF
>TRBD1|TRBV28|.|TRBJ1-2
TGTGCCAGCAGTACAACCGGGACAGCGCGATATGGCTACACCTTC
CASSTTGTARYGYTF
>.|TRBV9|.|TRBJ2-7
TGTGCCAGCAGCCCCCGGGGCTACGAGCAGTACTTC
CASSPRGYEQYF
>TRBD2|TRBV6-5|.|TRBJ2-7
TGTGCCAGCAGACCGGGGACTAGCGGCGAGCAGTACTTC
CASRPGTSGEQYF
>.|TRBV7-9|.|TRBJ2-5
TGTGCCGTAGGCAAGCAGCTACTAGAGACCCAGTACTTC
CAVGKQLLETQYF
>.|TRBV5-4|.|TRBJ2-1
TGTGCCAGCAGCCCGATGGGTGGGAGAGGTTTTGAGCAGTTCTTC
CASSPMGGRGFEQFF
>TRBD1|TRBV18|.|TRBJ1-5
TGTGCCAGCTCACCCCAGGGACAGGGGAGGCAGCCCCAGCATTTT
CASSPQGQGRQPQHF
>.|TRBV11-3|.|TRBJ2-2
TGTGCCAGCAGCTTAGGGACAACGAACACCGGGGAGCTGTTTTTT
CASSLGTTNTGELFF
>.|TRBV2|.|TRBJ1-1
TGTGCCAGCAGTCGGGACGTTAACACTGAAGCTTTCTTT
CASSRDVNTEAFF